This T cell receptor beta chain appears in the sequencing data of a study of cytomegalovirus exposure and HLA in healthy donors. Notes on the study in general: Reports described diagnosis of cytomegalovirus status by the classifier as highly specific and sensitive. In a later analysis, donors in an Asian-associated ancestry cluster reportedly had fewer N-insertions in productive TCRs than the cohort mean. DRB1 had the most TCR associations and HLA-C the fewest, a later analysis found, with rates varying by HLA locus. Specificity of a few CMV-associated chains for CMV antigens was verified in vitro.

60 Vbeta and 13 Jbeta primers were used in PCR. The repertoire was sequenced with immunoSEQ multiplex PCR; TCRdb's copy has only in-frame clones and lacks some. The sample lists about 190,000 clones; 87% were seen once. This clone appeared once. Its antigen is unknown. The clonotype originates from a man aged 25-45 years in good health and CMV-seronegative. The material sequenced was PBMCs.

CDR3 nucleotides: TGTGCCAGCAGTTACACTAGCGGGAGCGATACGCAGTATTTT. As protein: CASSYTSGSDTQYF. The chain uses TRBV6-5 and TRBJ2-3; 11 positions match TRBD2. The germline CDR1 and CDR2 sequences are MNHEY and SVGAGI. This CDR3 contains 14 residues. With V trimmed by 2 bases and J by 6 bases, 1 base remained unmatched.